This TCR beta chain was sequenced during a study of T cells in localized non-small cell lung cancer. Study conclusions and caveats: Owing to sequencing of a solitary tumor region, heterogeneity cannot be discounted. There was higher T cell clonality in uninvolved adjacent lung than in tumor, and it was highest there. There was an association of higher blood T cell density with longer overall survival.

Note on this clone: The antigen is undetermined.

The method was immunoSEQ multiplex PCR; TCRdb's version includes in-frame clones alone and lacks a portion of them. The sample holds under 40,000 clones, 85% to 90% seen once. Sequenced here: peripheral blood, sampled before any cancer treatment. The TCR comes from a male donor at least 60 years old with stage III lung adenocarcinoma.

The chain's CDR3 is CASSLEFHRGNQPQHF. The CDR3 DNA reads as TGTGCCAGCAGCTTAGAGTTCCACAGGGGCAATCAGCCCCAGCATTTT. V gene TRBV7-8 combines with J gene TRBJ1-5, with D maybe TRBD1 (6 bases). The CDR3 has 16 residues. Trimming took off 1 base at V and 2 bases at J, with 12 bases between the two ends. Looked up from germline, CDR1 is SGHVS and CDR2 is FQNEAQ. Together with reference TRBV7-8 and TRBJ1-5, the CDR3 gives the full variable domain: GAGVSQSPRYKVAKRGQDVALRCDPISGHVSLFWYQQALGQGPEFLTYFQNEAQLDKSGLPSDRFFAERPEGSVSTLKIQRTQQEDSAVYLCASSLEFHRGNQPQHFGDGTRLSIL.